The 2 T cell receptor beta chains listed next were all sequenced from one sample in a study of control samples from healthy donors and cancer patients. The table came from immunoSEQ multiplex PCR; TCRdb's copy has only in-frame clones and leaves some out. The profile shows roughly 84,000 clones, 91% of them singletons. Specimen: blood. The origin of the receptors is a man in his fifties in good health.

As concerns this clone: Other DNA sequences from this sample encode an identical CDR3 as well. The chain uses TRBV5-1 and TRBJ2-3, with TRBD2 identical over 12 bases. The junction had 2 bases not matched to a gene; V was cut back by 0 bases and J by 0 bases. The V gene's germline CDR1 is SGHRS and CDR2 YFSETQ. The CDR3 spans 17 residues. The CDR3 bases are TGCGCCAGCAGCTTGGGACTAGCGGGGGCAAGCACAGATACGCAGTATTTT. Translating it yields CASSLGLAGASTDTQYF.

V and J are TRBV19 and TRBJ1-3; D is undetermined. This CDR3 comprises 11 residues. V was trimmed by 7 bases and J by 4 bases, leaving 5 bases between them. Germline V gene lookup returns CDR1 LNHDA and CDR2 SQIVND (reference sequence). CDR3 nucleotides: TGTGCCAGTATGGAGGGAAACACCATATATTTT. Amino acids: CASMEGNTIYF.